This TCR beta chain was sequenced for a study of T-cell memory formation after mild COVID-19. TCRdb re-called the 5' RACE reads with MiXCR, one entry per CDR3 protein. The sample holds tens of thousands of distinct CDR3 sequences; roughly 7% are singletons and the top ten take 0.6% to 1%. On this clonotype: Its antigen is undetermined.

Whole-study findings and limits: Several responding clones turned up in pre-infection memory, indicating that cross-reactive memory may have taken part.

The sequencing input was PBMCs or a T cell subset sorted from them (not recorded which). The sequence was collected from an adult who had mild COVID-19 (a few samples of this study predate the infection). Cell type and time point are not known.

DNA of the CDR3: TGTGCCAGTAGCTATGCCAGGCGCTACAATGAGCAGTTCTTC. Protein sequence: CASSYARRYNEQFF. The rearrangement joins TRBV19 to TRBJ2-1; the D is unclear. The V end lost 6 bases, the J end lost 3 bases, and 12 bases lay between the germline ends. Germline CDR1 LNHDA, CDR2 SQIVND (reference sequence). CDR3 size: 14 residues.